The entry below gives a single TCR beta chain sequence along with its context. The sample belongs to a study of blood T cell repertoires in COVID-19. Study background: Whether acute or convalescent, the COVID-19 samples came from the United States, Italy and Spain. In each case, the material was cDNA or gDNA derived from T cells, B-cell-depleted T cells, or PBMCs.

Measured with immunoSEQ multiplex PCR; TCRdb has only the in-frame clones, and not every one. The table records around 160,000 clones, about 90% of them present only once. The CDR3 contains 13 residues. Trimming shortened V by 5 bases and J by 6 bases, and 13 bases separated the two germline ends. Per germline, CDR1 SNHLY and CDR2 FYNNEI. Material for sequencing was peripheral blood. The source is a man older than 75 with acute or convalescent COVID-19. V usage is TRBV2 and J usage is TRBJ1-1; no clear D. CDR3 protein: CASSSGKDPEAFF. Here the CDR3 DNA reads TGTGCCAGCAGTTCCGGGAAAGACCCTGAAGCTTTCTTT.